These 5 T cell receptor beta chains originate from one sample sequenced in a study of blood T cell repertoires in COVID-19. Profiling relied on immunoSEQ multiplex PCR, and the TCRdb table lists in-frame clones only, not all of them. In the table there are fewer than 350,000 clones, about 93% of which are singletons. The specimen was peripheral blood. The receptors shown here come from a woman aged 25 to 39 with COVID-19, enrolled during active disease.

The rearrangement joins TRBV9 to TRBJ1-1; 9 bases agree with TRBD1. Germline V gene lookup returns CDR1 SGDLS and CDR2 YYNGEE. V lost 3 bases and J lost 1; bases outside the gene matches: 1. This CDR3 has 14 residues. The CDR3 protein is CASSGTGENTEAFF. The DNA of the CDR3 is TGTGCCAGCAGCGGGACAGGGGAGAACACTGAAGCTTTCTTT.

This clone appeared a single time. This rearrangement joins TRBV9 to TRBJ2-4; D is perhaps TRBD2 (5 bases). This CDR3 region has 15 residues. V lost 0 bases to trimming and J lost 3 bases, with 10 bases between them. Germline V lookup: CDR1 SGDLS, CDR2 YYNGEE. This CDR3 is CASSVGATSKNIQYF. The CDR3 DNA is TGTGCCAGCAGCGTAGGGGCCACTAGCAAAAACATTCAGTACTTC.

CDR3 residues: CASSLDVGGTFSTDTQYF. DNA for the CDR3: TGTGCCAGCAGCTTAGATGTAGGGGGCACATTTAGCACAGATACGCAGTATTTT. V is TRBV7-9 and J is TRBJ2-3, with TRBD1 matching over 7 bases. Germline trimming cut 1 base from V and 0 bases from J; bases unmatched to any gene: 10. CDR1 is SEHNR, CDR2 FQNEAQ, per germline (reference sequence). There are 18 residues in the CDR3. The variable domain in full, with the rest retrieved from reference TRBV7-9 and TRBJ2-3, is DTGVSQNPRHKITKRGQNVTFRCDPISEHNRLYWYRQTLGQGPEFLTYFQNEAQLEKSRLLSDRFSAERPKGSFSTLEIQRTEQGDSAMYLCASSLDVGGTFSTDTQYFGPGTRLTVL.

This chain links TRBV27 with TRBJ2-3, with 9 bases that match TRBD2. The CDR3 has 16 residues. From germline, CDR1 is MNHEY and CDR2 SMNVEV (reference sequence). V trimming: 5 bases; J trimming: 4 bases; junction bases outside the gene matches: 10. CDR3 nucleotide sequence: TGTGCCAGCAGTGACTATAGCGGGAGTGGCGCAGATACGCAGTATTTT. It yields the protein CASSDYSGSGADTQYF.

The chain carries TRBV9 and TRBJ2-1; TRBD1 agrees at 10 bases. Germline trimming cut 4 bases from V and 4 bases from J; bases unmatched to any gene: 8. From germline, CDR1 is SGDLS and CDR2 YYNGEE. The CDR3 has 16 amino acids. The CDR3 spells CASSPGWTGGYNEQFF. CDR3 in DNA: TGTGCCAGCAGCCCGGGGTGGACAGGGGGTTACAATGAGCAGTTCTTC.